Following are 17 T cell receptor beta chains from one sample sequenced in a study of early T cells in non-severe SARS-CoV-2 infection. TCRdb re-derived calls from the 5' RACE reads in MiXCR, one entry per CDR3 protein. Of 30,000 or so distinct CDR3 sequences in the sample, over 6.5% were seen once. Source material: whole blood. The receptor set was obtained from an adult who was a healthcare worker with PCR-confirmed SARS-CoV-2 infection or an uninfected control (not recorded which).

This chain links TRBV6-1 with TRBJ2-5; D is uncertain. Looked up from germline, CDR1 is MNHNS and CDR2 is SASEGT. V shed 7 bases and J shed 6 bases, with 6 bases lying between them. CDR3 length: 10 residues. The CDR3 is CASNEKTQYF. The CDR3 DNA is TGTGCCAGCAACGAGAAGACCCAGTACTTC.

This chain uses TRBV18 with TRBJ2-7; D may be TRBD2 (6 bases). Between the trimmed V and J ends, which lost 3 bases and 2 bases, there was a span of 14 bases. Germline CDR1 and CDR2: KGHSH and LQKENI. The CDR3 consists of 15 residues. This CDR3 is CASSPPASAAYEQYF. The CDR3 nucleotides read TGTGCCAGCTCACCCCCCGCTAGCGCAGCCTACGAGCAGTACTTC. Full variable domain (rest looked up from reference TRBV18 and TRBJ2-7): NAGVMQNPRHLVRRRGQEARLRCSPMKGHSHVYWYRQLPEEGLKFMVYLQKENIIDESGMPKERFSAEFPKEGPSILRIQQVVRGDSAAYFCASSPPASAAYEQYFGPGTRLTVT.

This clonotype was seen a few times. Written as DNA, the CDR3 is TGCAGCGTTGTAGGACTTCAGAACTATGGCTACACCTTC. Translation: CSVVGLQNYGYTF. J is TRBJ1-2 and V is TRBV29-1; D is unresolved. The CDR3 consists of 13 residues. V shed 4 bases and J shed 2 bases, with 11 bases lying between them. CDR1 SQVTM and CDR2 ANQGSEA come from the germline V gene. Full variable domain (missing parts from reference TRBV29-1 and TRBJ1-2): SAVISQKPSRDICQRGTSLTIQCQVDSQVTMMFWYRQQPGQSLTLIATANQGSEATYESGFVIDKFPISRPNLTFSTLTVSNMSPEDSSIYLCSVVGLQNYGYTFGSGTRLTVV.

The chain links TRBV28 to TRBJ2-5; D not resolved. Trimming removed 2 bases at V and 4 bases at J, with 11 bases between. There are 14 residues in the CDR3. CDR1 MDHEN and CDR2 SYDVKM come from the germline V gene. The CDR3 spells CASSLVGRRETQYF. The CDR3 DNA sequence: TGTGCCAGCAGTTTAGTCGGGCGTCGAGAGACCCAGTACTTC.

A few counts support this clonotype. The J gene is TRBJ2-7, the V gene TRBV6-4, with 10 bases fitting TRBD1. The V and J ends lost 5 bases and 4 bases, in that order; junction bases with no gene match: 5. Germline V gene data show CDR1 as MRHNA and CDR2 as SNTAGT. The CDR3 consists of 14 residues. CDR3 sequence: CASSPWTGGYEQYF. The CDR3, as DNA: TGTGCCAGCAGTCCCTGGACAGGGGGGTACGAGCAGTACTTC.

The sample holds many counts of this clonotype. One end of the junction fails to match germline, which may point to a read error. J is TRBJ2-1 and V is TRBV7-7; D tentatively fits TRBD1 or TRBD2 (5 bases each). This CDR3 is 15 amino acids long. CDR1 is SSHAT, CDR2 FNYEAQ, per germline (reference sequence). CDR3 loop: CASSLGAQGGGEQFF. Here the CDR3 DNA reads TGTGCTAGCAGCTTAGGGGCGCAGGGTGGGGGTGAGCAGTTCTTC.

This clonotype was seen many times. For the CDR3, the DNA is TGTGCCAGCAGCTCAGGACTGGCGATTAACACCGGGGAGCTGTTTTTT. Protein product: CASSSGLAINTGELFF. This sequence joins TRBV12-3 or TRBV12-4 and TRBJ2-2; D is possibly TRBD2 (5 bases). This CDR3 comprises 16 residues. V lost 6 bases, J lost 2 bases, and 16 bases lay in between.

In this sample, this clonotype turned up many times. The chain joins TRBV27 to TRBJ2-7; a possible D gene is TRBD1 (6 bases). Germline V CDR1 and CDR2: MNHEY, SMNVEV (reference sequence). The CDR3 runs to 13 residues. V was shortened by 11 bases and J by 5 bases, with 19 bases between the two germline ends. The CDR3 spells CACRDSGDHEQYF. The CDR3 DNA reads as TGTGCCTGCCGGGATTCAGGGGACCACGAGCAGTACTTC.

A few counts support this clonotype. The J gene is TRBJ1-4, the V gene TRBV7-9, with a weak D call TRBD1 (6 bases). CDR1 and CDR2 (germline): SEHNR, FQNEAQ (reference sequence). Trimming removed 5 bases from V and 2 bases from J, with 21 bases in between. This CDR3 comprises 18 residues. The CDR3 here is CASSHAPGQLRTNEKLFF. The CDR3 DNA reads TGTGCCAGCAGCCACGCTCCGGGACAACTGAGGACTAATGAAAAACTGTTTTTT.

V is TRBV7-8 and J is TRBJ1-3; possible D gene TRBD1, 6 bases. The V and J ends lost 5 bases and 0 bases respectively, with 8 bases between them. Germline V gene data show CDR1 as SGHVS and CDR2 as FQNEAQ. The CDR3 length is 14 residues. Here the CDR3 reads CASSRDNSGNTIYF. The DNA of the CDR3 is TGTGCCAGCAGCCGGGACAACTCTGGAAACACCATATATTTT.

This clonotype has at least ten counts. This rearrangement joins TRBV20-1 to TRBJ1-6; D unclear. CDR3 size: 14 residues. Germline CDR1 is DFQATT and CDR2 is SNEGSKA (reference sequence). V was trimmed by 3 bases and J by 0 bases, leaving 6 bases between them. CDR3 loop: CSASGSSYNSPLHF. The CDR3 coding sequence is TGCAGTGCTAGTGGGAGCTCCTATAATTCACCCCTCCACTTT.

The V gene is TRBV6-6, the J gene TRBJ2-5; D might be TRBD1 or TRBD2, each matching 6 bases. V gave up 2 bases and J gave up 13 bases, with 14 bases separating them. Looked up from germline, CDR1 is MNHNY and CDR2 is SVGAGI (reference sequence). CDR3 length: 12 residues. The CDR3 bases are TGTGCCAGCAGTTACGGGGGGCAGGACACGTACTTC. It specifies CASSYGGQDTYF.

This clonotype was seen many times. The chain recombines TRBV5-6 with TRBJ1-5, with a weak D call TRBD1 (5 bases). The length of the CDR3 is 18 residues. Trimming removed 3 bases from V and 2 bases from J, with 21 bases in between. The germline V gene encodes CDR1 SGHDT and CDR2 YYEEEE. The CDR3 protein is CASSSYYAGLGGNQPQHF. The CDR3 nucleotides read TGTGCCAGCAGCTCGTATTACGCGGGTCTGGGGGGCAATCAGCCCCAGCATTTT.

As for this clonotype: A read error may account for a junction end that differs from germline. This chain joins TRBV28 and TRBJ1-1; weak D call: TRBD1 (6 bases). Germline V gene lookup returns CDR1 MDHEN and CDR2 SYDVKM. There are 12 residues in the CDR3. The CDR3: CACSFRGAEAFF. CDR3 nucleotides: TGTGCCTGCAGTTTCAGGGGCGCTGAAGCTTTCTTT.

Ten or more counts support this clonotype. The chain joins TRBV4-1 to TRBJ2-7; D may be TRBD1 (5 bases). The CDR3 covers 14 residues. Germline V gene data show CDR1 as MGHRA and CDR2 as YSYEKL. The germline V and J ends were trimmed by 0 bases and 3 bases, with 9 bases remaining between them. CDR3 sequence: CASSQDKGDYEQYF. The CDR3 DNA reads TGCGCCAGCAGCCAAGATAAAGGGGACTACGAGCAGTACTTC.

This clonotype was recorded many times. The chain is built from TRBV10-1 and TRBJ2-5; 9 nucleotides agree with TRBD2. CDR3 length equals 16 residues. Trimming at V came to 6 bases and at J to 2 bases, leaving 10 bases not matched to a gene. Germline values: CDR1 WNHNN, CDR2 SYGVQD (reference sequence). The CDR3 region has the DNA TGCGCCAGCAGCCCCGGGATAGCGGGGGTACAAGAGACCCAGTACTTC. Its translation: CASSPGIAGVQETQYF.

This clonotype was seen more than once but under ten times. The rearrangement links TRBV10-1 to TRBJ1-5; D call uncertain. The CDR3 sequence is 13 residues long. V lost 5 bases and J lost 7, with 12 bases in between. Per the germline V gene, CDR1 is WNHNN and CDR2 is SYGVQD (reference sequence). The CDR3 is CASSTGAGQPQHF. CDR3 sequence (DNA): TGCGCCAGCAGTACGGGAGCGGGGCAGCCCCAGCATTTT.